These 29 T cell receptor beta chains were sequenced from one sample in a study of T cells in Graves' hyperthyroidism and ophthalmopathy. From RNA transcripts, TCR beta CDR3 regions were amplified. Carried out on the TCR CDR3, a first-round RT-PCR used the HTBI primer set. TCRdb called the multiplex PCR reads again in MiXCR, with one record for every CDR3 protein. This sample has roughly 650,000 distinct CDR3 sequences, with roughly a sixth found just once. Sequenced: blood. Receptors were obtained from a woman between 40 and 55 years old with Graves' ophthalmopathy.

The CDR3: CASSSGQRSSYEQYF. DNA for the CDR3: TGTGCCAGCAGCTCGGGACAGAGGAGCTCCTACGAGCAGTACTTC. The chain couples TRBV11-2 to TRBJ2-7; 7 bases fit TRBD1. The CDR3 loop spans 15 amino acids. The germline gives CDR1 SGHAT, CDR2 FQNNGV. The junction had 6 bases not matched to a gene; V was cut back by 4 bases and J by 0 bases.

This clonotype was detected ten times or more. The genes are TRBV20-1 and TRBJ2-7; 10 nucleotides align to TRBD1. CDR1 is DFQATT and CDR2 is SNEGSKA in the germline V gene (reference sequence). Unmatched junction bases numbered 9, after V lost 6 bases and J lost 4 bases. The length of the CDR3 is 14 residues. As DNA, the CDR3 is TGCAGTGCACCTCGGACAGGGGGTCGGTACGAGCAGTACTTC. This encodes CSAPRTGGRYEQYF.

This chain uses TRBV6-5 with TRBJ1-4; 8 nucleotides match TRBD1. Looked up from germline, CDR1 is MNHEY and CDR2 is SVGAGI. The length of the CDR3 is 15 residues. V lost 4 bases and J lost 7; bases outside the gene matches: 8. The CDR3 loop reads CASSSGQGLSEKLFF. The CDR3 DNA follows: TGTGCCAGCAGTTCCGGACAGGGTTTAAGTGAAAAACTGTTTTTT.

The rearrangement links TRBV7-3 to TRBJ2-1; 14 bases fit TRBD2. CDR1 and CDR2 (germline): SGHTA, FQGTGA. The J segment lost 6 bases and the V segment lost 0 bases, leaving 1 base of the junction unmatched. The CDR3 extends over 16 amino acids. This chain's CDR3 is CASSLTGLAGANEQFF. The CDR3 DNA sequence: TGTGCCAGCAGCTTAACGGGACTAGCGGGAGCCAATGAGCAGTTCTTC.

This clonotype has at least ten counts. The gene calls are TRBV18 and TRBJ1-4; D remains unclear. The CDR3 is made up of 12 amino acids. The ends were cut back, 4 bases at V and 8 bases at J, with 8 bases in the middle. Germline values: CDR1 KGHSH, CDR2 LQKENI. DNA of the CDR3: TGTGCCAGCTCACAGGAGGACGAAAAACTGTTTTTT. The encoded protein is CASSQEDEKLFF.

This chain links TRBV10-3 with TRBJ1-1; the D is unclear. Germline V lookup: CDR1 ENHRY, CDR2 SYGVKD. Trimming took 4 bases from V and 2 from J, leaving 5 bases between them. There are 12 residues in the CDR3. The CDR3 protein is CAISALNTEAFF. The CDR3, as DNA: TGTGCCATCAGTGCGCTTAACACTGAAGCTTTCTTT.

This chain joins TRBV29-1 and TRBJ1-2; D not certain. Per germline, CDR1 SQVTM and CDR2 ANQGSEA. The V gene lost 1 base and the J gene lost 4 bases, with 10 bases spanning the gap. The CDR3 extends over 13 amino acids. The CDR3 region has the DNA TGCAGCGTTGAAGCATGGGAGGCCTATGGCTACACCTTC. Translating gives CSVEAWEAYGYTF.

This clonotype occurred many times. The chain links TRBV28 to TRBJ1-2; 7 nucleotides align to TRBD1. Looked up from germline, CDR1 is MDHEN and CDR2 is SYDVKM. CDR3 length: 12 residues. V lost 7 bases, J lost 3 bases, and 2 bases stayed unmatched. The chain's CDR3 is CASNTGDYGYTF. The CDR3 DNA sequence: TGTGCCAGCAATACAGGGGACTATGGCTACACCTTC.

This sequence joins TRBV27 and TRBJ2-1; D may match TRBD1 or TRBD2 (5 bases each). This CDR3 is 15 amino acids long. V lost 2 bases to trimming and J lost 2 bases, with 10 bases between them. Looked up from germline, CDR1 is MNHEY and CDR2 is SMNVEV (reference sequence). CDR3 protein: CASSLKWGTYNEQFF. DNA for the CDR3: TGTGCCAGCAGTTTAAAGTGGGGGACCTACAATGAGCAGTTCTTC.

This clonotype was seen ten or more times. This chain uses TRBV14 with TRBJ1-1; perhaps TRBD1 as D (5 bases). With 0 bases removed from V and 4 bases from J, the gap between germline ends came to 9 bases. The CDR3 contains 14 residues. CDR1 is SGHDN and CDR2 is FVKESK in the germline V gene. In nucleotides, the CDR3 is TGTGCCAGCAGCCAAGACTACGGGGGCACTGAAGCTTTCTTT. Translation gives CASSQDYGGTEAFF.

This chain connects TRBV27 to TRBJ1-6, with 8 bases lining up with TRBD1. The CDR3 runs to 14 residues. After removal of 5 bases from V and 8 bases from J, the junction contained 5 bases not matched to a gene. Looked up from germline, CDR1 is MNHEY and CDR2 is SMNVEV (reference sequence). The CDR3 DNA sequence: TGTGCCAGCAGTCTGGACAGGGAATATTCACCCCTCCACTTT. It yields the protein CASSLDREYSPLHF.

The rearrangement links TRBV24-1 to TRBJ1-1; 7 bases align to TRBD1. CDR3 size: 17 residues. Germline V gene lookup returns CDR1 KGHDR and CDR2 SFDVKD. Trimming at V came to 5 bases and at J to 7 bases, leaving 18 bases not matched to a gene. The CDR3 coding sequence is TGTGCCACCAGTGTTTCGGACGGTTCCAGGGGGGACAATGAAGCTTTCTTT. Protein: CATSVSDGSRGDNEAFF.

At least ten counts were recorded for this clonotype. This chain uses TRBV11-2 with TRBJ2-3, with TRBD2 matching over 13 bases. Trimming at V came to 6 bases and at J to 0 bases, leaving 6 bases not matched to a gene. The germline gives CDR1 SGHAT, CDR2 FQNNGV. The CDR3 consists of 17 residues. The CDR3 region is CASRVLAGGSSTDTQYF. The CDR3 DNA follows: TGTGCCAGCAGAGTACTAGCGGGAGGGTCTAGCACAGATACGCAGTATTTT.

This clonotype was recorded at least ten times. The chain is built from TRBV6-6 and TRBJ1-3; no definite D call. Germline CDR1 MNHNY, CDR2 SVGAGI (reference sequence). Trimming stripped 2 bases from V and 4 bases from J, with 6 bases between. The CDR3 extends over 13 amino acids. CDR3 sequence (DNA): TGTGCCAGCAGTTACGATTTCGGAAACACCATATATTTT. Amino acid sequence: CASSYDFGNTIYF.

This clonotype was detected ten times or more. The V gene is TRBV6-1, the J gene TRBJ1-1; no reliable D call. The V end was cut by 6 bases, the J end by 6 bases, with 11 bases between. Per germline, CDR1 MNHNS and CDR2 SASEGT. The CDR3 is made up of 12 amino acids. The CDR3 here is CASRSESAEAFF. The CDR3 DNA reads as TGTGCCAGCAGGTCGGAGAGCGCTGAAGCTTTCTTT.

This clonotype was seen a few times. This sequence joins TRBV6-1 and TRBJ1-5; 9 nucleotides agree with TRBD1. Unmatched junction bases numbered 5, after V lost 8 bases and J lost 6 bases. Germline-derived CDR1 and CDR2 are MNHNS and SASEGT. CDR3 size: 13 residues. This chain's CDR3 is CASRWTGVQPQHF. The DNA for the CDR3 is TGTGCCAGCCGGTGGACAGGGGTTCAGCCCCAGCATTTT.

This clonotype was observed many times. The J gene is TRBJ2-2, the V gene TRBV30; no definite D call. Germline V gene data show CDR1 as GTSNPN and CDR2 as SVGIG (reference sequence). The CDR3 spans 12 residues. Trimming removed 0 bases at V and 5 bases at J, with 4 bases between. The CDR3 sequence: CAWSVITGELFF. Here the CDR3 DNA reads TGTGCCTGGAGTGTGATAACCGGGGAGCTGTTTTTT.

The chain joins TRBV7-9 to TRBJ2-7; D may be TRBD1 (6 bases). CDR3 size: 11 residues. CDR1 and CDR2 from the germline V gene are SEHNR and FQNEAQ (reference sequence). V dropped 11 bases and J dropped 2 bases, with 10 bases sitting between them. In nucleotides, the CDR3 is TGTGCCCTAGGGGGTACCTACGAGCAGTACTTC. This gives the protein CALGGTYEQYF.

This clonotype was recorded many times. The CDR3 DNA follows: TGTGCCAGCAAGAAGGAGGGACTACAACAAGAGACCCAGTACTTC. This codes for CASKKEGLQQETQYF. The V call is TRBV6-1, the J call TRBJ2-5; 7 bases agree with TRBD2. CDR1 and CDR2 (germline): MNHNS, SASEGT. The V and J ends lost 7 bases and 2 bases, in that order; junction bases with no gene match: 10. The CDR3 runs to 15 residues.

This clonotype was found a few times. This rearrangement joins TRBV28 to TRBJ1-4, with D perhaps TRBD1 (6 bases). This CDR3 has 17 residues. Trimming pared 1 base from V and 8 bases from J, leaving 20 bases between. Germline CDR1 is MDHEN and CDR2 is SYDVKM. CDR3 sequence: CASSLLGGLTLGEKLFF. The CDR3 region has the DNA TGTGCCAGCAGTTTATTGGGGGGGCTCACCCTGGGAGAAAAACTGTTTTTT.

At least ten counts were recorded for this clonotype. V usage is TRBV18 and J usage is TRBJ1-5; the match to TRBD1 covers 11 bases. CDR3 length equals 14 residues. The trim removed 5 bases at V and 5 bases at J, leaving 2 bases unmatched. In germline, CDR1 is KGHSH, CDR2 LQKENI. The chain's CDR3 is CASSGTGGDQPQHF. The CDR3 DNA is TGTGCCAGCTCAGGGACAGGGGGTGATCAGCCCCAGCATTTT.

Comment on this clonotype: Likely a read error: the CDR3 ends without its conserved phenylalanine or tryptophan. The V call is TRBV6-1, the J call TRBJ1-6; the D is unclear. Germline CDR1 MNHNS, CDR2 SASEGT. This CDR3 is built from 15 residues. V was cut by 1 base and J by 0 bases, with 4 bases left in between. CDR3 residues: CASSEGSSYNSPLHL. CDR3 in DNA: TGTGCCAGCAGTGAAGGGAGCTCCTATAATTCACCCCTCCACCTT.

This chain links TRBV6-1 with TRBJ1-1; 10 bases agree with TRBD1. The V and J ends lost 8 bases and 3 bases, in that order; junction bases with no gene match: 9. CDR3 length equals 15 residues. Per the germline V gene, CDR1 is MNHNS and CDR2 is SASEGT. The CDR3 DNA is TGTGCCAGCTCCGCCGGGACAGGGGACCACACTGAAGCTTTCTTT. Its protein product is CASSAGTGDHTEAFF.

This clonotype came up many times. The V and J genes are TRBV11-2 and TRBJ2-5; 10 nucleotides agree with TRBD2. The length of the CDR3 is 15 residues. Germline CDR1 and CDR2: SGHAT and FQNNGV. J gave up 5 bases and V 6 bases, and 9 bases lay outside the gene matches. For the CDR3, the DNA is TGTGCCAGCAGTTCTAGCGGGAGTCAGGGGGAGACCCAGTACTTC. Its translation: CASSSSGSQGETQYF. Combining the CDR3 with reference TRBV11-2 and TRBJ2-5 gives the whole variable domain EAGVAQSPRYKIIEKRQSVAFWCNPISGHATLYWYQQILGQGPKLLIQFQNNGVVDDSQLPKDRFSAERLKGVDSTLKIQPAKLEDSAVYLCASSSSGSQGETQYFGPGTRLLVL.

The CDR3 nucleotides read TGTGCCAGCAGTGGGGGGATATCTGAAGCTTTCTTT. Its translation: CASSGGISEAFF. V is TRBV2 and J is TRBJ1-1, with D possibly matching TRBD1 (5 bases). V was trimmed by 4 bases and J by 6 bases, leaving 9 bases between them. Germline CDR1 reads SNHLY; CDR2 reads FYNNEI. The CDR3 covers 12 residues.

The CDR3 sequence is CASSLEGGGRETQYF. CDR3 in DNA: TGCGCCAGCAGCCTGGAAGGGGGCGGAAGAGAGACCCAGTACTTC. The chain employs TRBV5-1 and TRBJ2-5, with 7 bases that match TRBD1. The junction had 10 bases not matched to a gene; V was cut back by 4 bases and J by 4 bases. This CDR3 has 15 amino acids. Germline V gene data show CDR1 as SGHRS and CDR2 as YFSETQ. The variable domain in full, completed from reference TRBV5-1 and TRBJ2-5, reads KAGVTQTPRYLIKTRGQQVTLSCSPISGHRSVSWYQQTPGQGLQFLFEYFSETQRNKGNFPGRFSGRQFSNSRSEMNVSTLELGDSALYLCASSLEGGGRETQYFGPGTRLLVL.

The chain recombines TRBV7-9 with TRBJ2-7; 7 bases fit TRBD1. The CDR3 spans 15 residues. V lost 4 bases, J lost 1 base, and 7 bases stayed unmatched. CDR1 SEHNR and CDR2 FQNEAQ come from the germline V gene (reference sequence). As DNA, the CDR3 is TGTGCCAGCAGCTCCGACAGGGTTCAGTCCTACGAGCAGTACTTC. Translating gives CASSSDRVQSYEQYF.

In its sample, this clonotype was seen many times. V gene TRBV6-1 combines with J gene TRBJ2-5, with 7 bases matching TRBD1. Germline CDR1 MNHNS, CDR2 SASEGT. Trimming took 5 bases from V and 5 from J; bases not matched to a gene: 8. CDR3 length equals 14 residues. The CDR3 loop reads CASSPGQVDETQYF. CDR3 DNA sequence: TGTGCCAGCAGTCCTGGACAGGTGGACGAGACCCAGTACTTC.

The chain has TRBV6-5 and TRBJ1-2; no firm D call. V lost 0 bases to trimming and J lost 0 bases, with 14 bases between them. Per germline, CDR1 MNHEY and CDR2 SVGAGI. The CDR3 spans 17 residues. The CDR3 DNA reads TGTGCCAGCAGTTACTCGGCCCCAATGGCTACTAACTATGGCTACACCTTC. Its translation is CASSYSAPMATNYGYTF.